One sample yielded the 30 T cell receptor beta chains listed below, sequenced in a study of cytomegalovirus exposure and HLA in healthy donors. Use of 60 Vbeta and 13 Jbeta primers characterized the PCR. Assay used: immunoSEQ multiplex PCR; TCRdb lists only in-frame clones, some missing. The sample has fewer than 200,000 clones; around 78% are singletons. Specimen: PBMCs. The receptors were sampled from a female donor in good health and CMV-seronegative.

This clone was observed once. This rearrangement joins TRBV29-1 to TRBJ1-1, with unresolved D. V was trimmed by 3 bases and J by 3 bases, leaving 5 bases between them. Germline V gene data show CDR1 as SQVTM and CDR2 as ANQGSEA. The CDR3 covers 11 residues. The chain's CDR3 is CSVDSYTEAFF. The CDR3 DNA reads TGCAGCGTTGACAGTTACACTGAAGCTTTCTTT.

The V gene is TRBV19, the J gene TRBJ2-1; tentative D call: TRBD2 (5 bases). Trimming took off 5 bases at V and 4 bases at J, with 9 bases between the two ends. Germline loops: CDR1 LNHDA, CDR2 SQIVND (reference sequence). The CDR3 contains 13 residues. The CDR3 sequence is CASSLTIYNEQFF. CDR3 sequence (DNA): TGTGCCAGTAGTTTGACTATTTACAATGAGCAGTTCTTC.

The V gene is TRBV6-5, the J gene TRBJ1-6, with unresolved D. Germline CDR1 reads MNHEY; CDR2 reads SVGAGI. V lost 5 bases, J lost 10 bases, and 15 bases lay in between. The CDR3 totals 14 residues. The CDR3 spells CASSLNLRESPLHF. CDR3 bases: TGTGCCAGCAGTCTTAACCTGAGAGAGTCACCCCTCCACTTT.

The CDR3 nucleotides are TGCGCCAGCAGCTTTCGCCAGGGGGCAGATACGCAGTATTTT. Amino acids: CASSFRQGADTQYF. The chain has TRBV5-1 and TRBJ2-3, with 7 nucleotides matching TRBD1. CDR3 length equals 14 residues. CDR1 and CDR2 from the germline V gene are SGHRS and YFSETQ. The V gene end was trimmed by 2 bases and the J gene end by 4 bases; junction bases not matched to a gene: 4.

V gene TRBV5-1 combines with J gene TRBJ1-1; D is uncertain. Germline loops: CDR1 SGHRS, CDR2 YFSETQ. Trimming pared 7 bases from V and 4 bases from J, leaving 11 bases between. The CDR3 length is 12 residues. In DNA, the CDR3 is TGCGCCAGCTCACCTGAGGGCACTGAAGCTTTCTTT. This sequence encodes CASSPEGTEAFF.

The chain uses TRBV5-4 and TRBJ1-2, with 11 nucleotides matching TRBD1. The CDR3 is 14 residues long. The V gene end was trimmed by 2 bases and the J gene end by 5 bases; junction bases not matched to a gene: 2. Germline CDR1 is SGHNT and CDR2 is YYREEE (reference sequence). The CDR3 reads CASSFGQGAYGYTF. The CDR3 coding sequence is TGTGCCAGCAGCTTCGGACAGGGGGCTTATGGCTACACCTTC.

For this clone: The sample has other DNA sequences that encode this CDR3 too. This rearrangement joins TRBV11-2 to TRBJ2-1; unclear D gene. The germline V gene encodes CDR1 SGHAT and CDR2 FQNNGV. This CDR3 contains 15 residues. V was pared by 5 bases and J by 2 bases, with 13 bases between. This chain's CDR3 is CASSLTFTTYNEQFF. For the CDR3, the DNA is TGTGCCAGCAGCCTGACTTTTACGACCTACAATGAGCAGTTCTTC.

The chain has TRBV14 and TRBJ1-2; no firm D call. Looked up from germline, CDR1 is SGHDN and CDR2 is FVKESK. Trimming left V 2 bases short and J 7 bases short, with 11 bases between. The CDR3 covers 13 residues. CDR3: CASSQIIRSGYTF. The CDR3 DNA is TGTGCCAGCAGCCAAATTATAAGGAGTGGCTACACCTTC.

The V and J genes are TRBV9 and TRBJ1-2; D is undetermined. The CDR3 has 15 amino acids. Trimming took off 3 bases at V and 3 bases at J, with 15 bases between the two ends. In germline, CDR1 is SGDLS, CDR2 YYNGEE. CDR3 coding DNA: TGTGCCAGCAGCGACCCCCGCGAGGAAGACTATGGCTACACCTTC. Protein: CASSDPREEDYGYTF.

V is TRBV4-3 and J is TRBJ1-3; D unresolved. Germline V CDR1 and CDR2: LGHNA, YSLEER. The V and J ends lost 0 bases and 1 base respectively, with 13 bases between them. This CDR3 contains 17 residues. CDR3 region: CASSQELQYRSGNTIYF. In nucleotides, the CDR3 is TGCGCCAGCAGCCAAGAACTCCAGTACAGATCTGGAAACACCATATATTTT.

The V call is TRBV5-1, the J call TRBJ1-4, with TRBD1 matching over 9 bases. V was clipped by 4 bases and J by 7 bases; unmatched bases: 5. CDR3 length: 14 amino acids. Germline values: CDR1 SGHRS, CDR2 YFSETQ. The CDR3 DNA reads TGCGCCAGCAGCCAGGGACAGGGCCTTGAAAAACTGTTTTTT. It is translated as CASSQGQGLEKLFF. The complete variable domain, with remaining parts taken from reference TRBV5-1 and TRBJ1-4, reads KAGVTQTPRYLIKTRGQQVTLSCSPISGHRSVSWYQQTPGQGLQFLFEYFSETQRNKGNFPGRFSGRQFSNSRSEMNVSTLELGDSALYLCASSQGQGLEKLFFGSGTQLSVL.

The chain employs TRBV29-1 and TRBJ2-5, with D possibly TRBD1 on 5 matching bases. Germline V gene sequence: CDR1 SQVTM, CDR2 ANQGSEA. The CDR3 totals 14 residues. V was trimmed by 6 bases and J by 1 base, leaving 15 bases between them. CDR3 region: CSVTAAGRQETQYF. The CDR3 DNA is TGCAGCGTAACGGCGGCAGGGCGCCAAGAGACCCAGTACTTC.

This clone has a handful of counts. The chain combines TRBV7-3 with TRBJ2-1; weak D call: TRBD2 (6 bases). Germline CDR1 is SGHTA and CDR2 is FQGTGA. The CDR3 contains 16 residues. Trimming took 0 bases from V and 1 from J, leaving 10 bases between them. In DNA form, the CDR3 reads TGTGCCAGCAGCTTAACCGCGGGGAGATCCTACAATGAGCAGTTCTTC. Its protein product is CASSLTAGRSYNEQFF. Looking up the rest from reference TRBV7-3 and TRBJ2-1 gives the full variable domain: GAGVSQTPSNKVTEKGKYVELRCDPISGHTALYWYRQSLGQGPEFLIYFQGTGAADDSGLPNDRFFAVRPEGSVSTLKIQRTERGDSAVYLCASSLTAGRSYNEQFFGPGTRLTVL.

This clone was seen a few times. The chain recombines TRBV5-1 with TRBJ2-5; 9 nucleotides match TRBD1. Germline lookup yields CDR1 SGHRS and CDR2 YFSETQ. This CDR3 is built from 14 residues. The V gene end was trimmed by 0 bases and the J gene end by 3 bases; junction bases not matched to a gene: 0. CDR3 sequence (DNA): TGCGCCAGCAGCTTGGGGACAGGGGAAGAGACCCAGTACTTC. Translating it yields CASSLGTGEETQYF.

The chain recombines TRBV14 with TRBJ1-6; D is possibly TRBD1 (5 bases). The V gene's germline CDR1 is SGHDN and CDR2 FVKESK. This CDR3 is built from 12 residues. V lost 6 bases and J 8 bases, leaving 8 bases between the germline ends. DNA for the CDR3: TGTGCCAGCAGTTTCAGGGATTCACCCCTCCACTTT. This codes for CASSFRDSPLHF.

The rearrangement uses TRBV5-6 and TRBJ1-6; D unresolved. CDR3 length equals 14 residues. Looked up from germline, CDR1 is SGHDT and CDR2 is YYEEEE. V lost 4 bases to trimming and J lost 8 bases, with 13 bases between them. The CDR3: CASSKDGFDSPLHF. The CDR3 DNA follows: TGTGCCAGCAGCAAAGACGGGTTCGATTCACCCCTCCACTTT. The whole variable domain, filled in from reference TRBV5-6 and TRBJ1-6, reads DAGVTQSPTHLIKTRGQQVTLRCSPKSGHDTVSWYQQALGQGPQFIFQYYEEEERQRGNFPDRFSGHQFPNYSSELNVNALLLGDSALYLCASSKDGFDSPLHFGNGTRLTVT.

The chain employs TRBV22-1 and TRBJ2-1; whether TRBD1, the table's D call, matches the DNA was not checked. TRBV22-1 is tagged as a pseudogene. The length of the CDR3 is 15 residues. The CDR3 DNA reads TGTCCTGGGAGCGTGGACAGGGGCGAAGACAATGAGCAGTTCTTC. This gives the protein CPGSVDRGEDNEQFF.

The chain is built from TRBV11-2 and TRBJ2-1, with TRBD2 matching over 14 bases. V lost 0 bases and J lost 2; bases outside the gene matches: 6. The germline CDR1 and CDR2 sequences are SGHAT and FQNNGV. There are 19 residues in the CDR3. For the CDR3, the DNA is TGTGCCAGCAGCTTAGATGGGACTAGCGGGAGAGGGACCTACAATGAGCAGTTCTTC. Encoded protein: CASSLDGTSGRGTYNEQFF.

This sequence joins TRBV4-2 and TRBJ2-3; 10 positions match TRBD2. Germline CDR1 is LGHNA and CDR2 is YNFKEQ. V lost 1 base, J lost 5 bases, and 6 bases stayed unmatched. The CDR3 sequence is 16 residues long. CDR3 sequence (DNA): TGTGCCAGCAGCCAAGCAGTAGCGGGAGGATTAGATACGCAGTATTTT. It encodes CASSQAVAGGLDTQYF.

The chain links TRBV27 to TRBJ2-2; TRBD2 agrees at 8 bases. Germline CDR1 MNHEY, CDR2 SMNVEV (reference sequence). J gave up 7 bases and V 6 bases, and 7 bases lay outside the gene matches. The CDR3 runs 14 residues. In nucleotides, the CDR3 is TGTGCCAGCAGCCTTAAGCGGGGGTTCGGGGAGCTGTTTTTT. The encoded protein is CASSLKRGFGELFF.

The CDR3, as DNA: TGTGCCACCAGCAGGACAGGGTTACAAGAGACCCAGTACTTC. Protein product: CATSRTGLQETQYF. The chain links TRBV15 to TRBJ2-5; 7 bases are shared with TRBD1. The CDR3 consists of 14 residues. V shed 3 bases, J shed 2 bases, and the junction held 3 bases outside the gene matches. CDR1 and CDR2 (germline): LNHNV, YYDKDF (reference sequence).

This clone was counted a single time. This chain uses TRBV21-1 with TRBJ2-3; the D call TRBD1 from the table was never checked on the DNA. TRBV21-1 constitutes a pseudogene. This CDR3 spans 15 amino acids. CDR3: CASNLTGAGTDTQYF. DNA for the CDR3: TGTGCCAGCAACCTCACAGGGGCAGGCACAGATACGCAGTATTTT.

A remark on this clone: The germline gene is not matched at one end of the junction; a read error may be the cause. The genes are TRBV6-1 and TRBJ2-6; possible D gene TRBD1, 6 bases. CDR1 MNHNS and CDR2 SASEGT come from the germline V gene. This CDR3 comprises 20 residues. CDR3 in DNA: TGTGCCAGCAGTGAGCGAGTACTTGCGCGGGCAGGGGCTGGGGCCAACGGCCTGACTTTC. It encodes CASSERVLARAGAGANGLTF.

This clone was observed a single time. The J gene is TRBJ2-6, the V gene TRBV7-2, with D possibly being TRBD1 (6 bases). The CDR3 has 16 residues. V lost 5 bases to trimming and J lost 3 bases, with 14 bases between them. Germline CDR1 and CDR2: SGHTA and FQGNSA. CDR3: CASSTRQALGANVLTF. The CDR3 coding sequence is TGTGCCAGCAGCACGAGACAGGCCCTTGGGGCCAACGTCCTGACTTTC.

The V call is TRBV7-9, the J call TRBJ2-5; possibly TRBD2 for D (5 bases). The V gene's germline CDR1 is SEHNR and CDR2 FQNEAQ (reference sequence). The length of the CDR3 is 16 residues. V lost 2 bases, J lost 5 bases, and 18 bases lay in between. CDR3 sequence (DNA): TGTGCCAGCAGCTTATATGAGGGAAGGGCCGGGGAGACCCAGTACTTC. Translating it yields CASSLYEGRAGETQYF.

The genes are TRBV25-1 and TRBJ2-3; TRBD1 might be the D (6 bases). CDR3 length: 14 residues. CDR1 and CDR2 (germline): MGHDK, SYGVNS. V was trimmed by 3 bases and J by 3 bases, leaving 10 bases between them. CDR3 protein: CASSDYDRTDTQYF. The CDR3 DNA is TGTGCCAGCAGTGATTATGACAGGACAGATACGCAGTATTTT.

The chain recombines TRBV30 with TRBJ1-1, with no clear D. CDR1 GTSNPN and CDR2 SVGIG come from the germline V gene (reference sequence). The V and J ends lost 3 bases and 6 bases respectively, with 17 bases between them. This CDR3 has 14 residues. The CDR3 sequence is CAWRVRSVSAEAFF. The CDR3 nucleotides are TGTGCCTGGAGGGTCCGTTCGGTGAGCGCTGAAGCTTTCTTT.

This chain links TRBV19 with TRBJ1-4, with 7 bases that match TRBD1. In germline, CDR1 is LNHDA, CDR2 SQIVND (reference sequence). Trimming took 6 bases from V and 7 from J; bases not matched to a gene: 8. The CDR3 runs to 14 residues. The CDR3 protein is CASRHAGGGEKLFF. For the CDR3, the DNA is TGTGCCAGTAGACATGCAGGGGGTGGTGAAAAACTGTTTTTT.

The V call is TRBV7-2, the J call TRBJ1-6; D ambiguous. CDR3 size: 12 residues. CDR1 is SGHTA and CDR2 is FQGNSA in the germline V gene. Between the trimmed V and J ends, which lost 1 base and 9 bases, there was a span of 4 bases. As DNA, the CDR3 is TGTGCCAGCAGCTTAGGGAGTTCACCCCTCCACTTT. It translates to CASSLGSSPLHF.

V gene TRBV19 combines with J gene TRBJ2-1, with 8 bases that match TRBD1. The CDR3 totals 15 residues. V shed 3 bases and J 4 bases; nucleotides not matched to a gene: 5. Germline CDR1 reads LNHDA; CDR2 reads SQIVND (reference sequence). Here the CDR3 reads CASSIGDRGYNEQFF. For the CDR3, the DNA is TGTGCCAGTAGTATTGGAGACAGGGGTTACAATGAGCAGTTCTTC.